The 4 T cell receptor beta chains below come from one sample, sequenced in a study of Ad26.COV2.S vaccination and SARS-CoV-2 variants. Repertoires were generated with immunoSEQ multiplex PCR, while TCRdb's copy carries only in-frame clones and drops some. The repertoire consists of a few hundred thousand clones, with roughly 90% occurring once and the leading ten covering more than 1.5%. Documented treatment: over 15 received Ad26.COV2.S at low or high dose, single or two shots; roughly five received placebo; per-sample allocation not given. Samples analyzed were those drawn on day 63 after the first vaccine or placebo injection. The material sequenced was peripheral blood, taken in a trial of Ad26.COV2.S vaccine versus placebo. These receptors were taken from a person between 18 and 60 years old who received the Ad26.COV2.S COVID-19 vaccine or a placebo.

This chain joins TRBV7-2 and TRBJ2-5; D possibly corresponds to TRBD1 (5 bases). The V gene's germline CDR1 is SGHTA and CDR2 FQGNSA. The CDR3 is 13 amino acids. The V end lost 7 bases, the J end lost 0 bases, and 9 bases lay between the germline ends. CDR3 nucleotides: TGTGCCAGCAACCCGGACAACCAAGAGACCCAGTACTTC. It is translated as CASNPDNQETQYF.

The rearrangement links TRBV4-1 to TRBJ1-2; D call uncertain. The CDR3 totals 16 residues. From germline, CDR1 is MGHRA and CDR2 YSYEKL. Trimming removed 4 bases at V and 2 bases at J, with 17 bases between. CDR3 amino acids: CASSPQTPRANYGYTF. CDR3 sequence (DNA): TGCGCCAGCAGCCCTCAGACCCCCCGGGCAAACTATGGCTACACCTTC.

The count of this clone is one. The chain joins TRBV7-2 to TRBJ2-5; 9 bases agree with TRBD2. The CDR3 is made up of 17 amino acids. Germline CDR1 and CDR2: SGHTA and FQGNSA. V dropped 3 bases and J dropped 5; count of bases not matched to a gene: 13. CDR3 sequence (DNA): TGTGCCAGCAGCTTCTTGCGGGGGGGCGCATTTTGGGAGACCCAGTACTTC. Protein sequence: CASSFLRGGAFWETQYF. The variable domain in full, completed from reference TRBV7-2 and TRBJ2-5, reads GAGVSQSPSNKVTEKGKDVELRCDPISGHTALYWYRQSLGQGLEFLIYFQGNSAPDKSGLPSDRFSAERTGGSVSTLTIQRTQQEDSAVYLCASSFLRGGAFWETQYFGPGTRLLVL.

CDR3 region: CATLSGGPNEKLFF. Here the CDR3 DNA reads TGTGCCACCTTATCGGGAGGCCCTAATGAAAAACTGTTTTTT. The chain recombines TRBV6-5 with TRBJ1-4; D is unresolved. Germline V lookup: CDR1 MNHEY, CDR2 SVGAGI. V was cut by 10 bases and J by 3 bases, with 15 bases left in between. The CDR3 is 14 residues long.